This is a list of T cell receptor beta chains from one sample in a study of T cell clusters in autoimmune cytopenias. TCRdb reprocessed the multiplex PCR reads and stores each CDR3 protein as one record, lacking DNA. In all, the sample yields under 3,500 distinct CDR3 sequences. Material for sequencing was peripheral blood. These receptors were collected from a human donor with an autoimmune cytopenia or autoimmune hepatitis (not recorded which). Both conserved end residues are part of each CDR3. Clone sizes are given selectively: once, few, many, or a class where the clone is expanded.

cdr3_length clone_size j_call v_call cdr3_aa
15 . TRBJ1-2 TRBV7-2 CASSLAGTGGYGYTF
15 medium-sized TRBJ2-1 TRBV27 CASSLGAGGYNEQFF
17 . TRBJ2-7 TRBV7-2 CASSHREGLAGTYEQYF
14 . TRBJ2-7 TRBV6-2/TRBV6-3 CASSDLDQRYEQYF
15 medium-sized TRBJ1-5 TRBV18 CASSPDRGNNQPQHF
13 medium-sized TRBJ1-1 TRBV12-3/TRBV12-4 CASKTQTNTEAFF
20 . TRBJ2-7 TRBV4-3 CASSHALGAGMGMRPYEQYF
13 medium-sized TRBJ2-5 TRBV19 CASRADAQETQYF
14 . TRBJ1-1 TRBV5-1 CASSLPGMNTEAFF
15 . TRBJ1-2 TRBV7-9 CASSPDRGINYGYTF
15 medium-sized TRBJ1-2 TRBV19 CASSMLDRVNYGYTF
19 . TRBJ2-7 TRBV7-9 CASSSLGTDSGRLTYEQYF
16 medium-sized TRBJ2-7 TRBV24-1 CATSDPRTESSYEQYF
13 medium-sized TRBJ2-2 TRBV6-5 CASIRPTTGELFF
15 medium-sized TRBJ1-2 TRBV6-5 CASSANQQWTDGYTF
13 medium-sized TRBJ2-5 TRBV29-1 CSVEKEAGETQYF
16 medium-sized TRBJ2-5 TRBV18 CASSTRLAGGGETQYF
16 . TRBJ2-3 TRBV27 CASSPRTSGGSDTQYF
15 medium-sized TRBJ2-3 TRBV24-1 CATGLAGVRTDTQYF
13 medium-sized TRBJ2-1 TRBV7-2 CASSFGGGDEQFF
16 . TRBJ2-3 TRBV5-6 CASSVGQGFATDTQYF
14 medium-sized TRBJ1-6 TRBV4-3 CASSQGGGGSPLHF
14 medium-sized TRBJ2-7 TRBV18 CASSPFPTPYEQYF
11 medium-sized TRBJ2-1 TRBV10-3 CAIGLANEQFF
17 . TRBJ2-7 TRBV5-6 CASSTYARQTPVYEQYF
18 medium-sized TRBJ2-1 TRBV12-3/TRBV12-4 CASSPSFLLARPNNEQFF
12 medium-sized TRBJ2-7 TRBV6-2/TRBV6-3 CASSLDSYEQYF
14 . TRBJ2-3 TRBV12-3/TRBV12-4 CASRRGGYSDTQYF
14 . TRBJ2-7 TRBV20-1 CSARDHPFSYEQYF
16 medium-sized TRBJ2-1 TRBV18 CASSPPGGGRWGEQFF
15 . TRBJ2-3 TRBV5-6 CASSPDRSSTDTQYF
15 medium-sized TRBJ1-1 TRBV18 CASSTFIGRDTEAFF
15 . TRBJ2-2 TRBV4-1 CASSTAQGSTGELFF
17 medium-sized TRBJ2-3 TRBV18 CASSLYSTSGRADTQYF
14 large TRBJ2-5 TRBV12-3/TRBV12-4 CASRVTGGLETQYF
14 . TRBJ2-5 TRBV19 CASSSIAEGETQYF
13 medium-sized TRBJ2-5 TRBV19 CASSMRVAETQYF
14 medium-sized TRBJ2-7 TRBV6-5 CASSRTSTSYEQYF
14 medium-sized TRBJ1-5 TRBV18 CASSGQGGNQPQHF
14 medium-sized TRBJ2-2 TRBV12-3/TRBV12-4 CASSLVPNTGELFF
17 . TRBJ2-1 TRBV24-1 CATSEIASGTSGNEQFF
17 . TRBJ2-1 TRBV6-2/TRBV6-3 CASSITNLAASYNEQFF
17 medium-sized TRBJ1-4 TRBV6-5 CASSYSSSGTPNEKLFF
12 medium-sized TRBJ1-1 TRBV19 CAIRGQGGGAFF
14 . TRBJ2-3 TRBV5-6 CASSPLGERDTQYF
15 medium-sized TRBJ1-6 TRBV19 CASSARDREKSPLHF
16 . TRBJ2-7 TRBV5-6 CASSSGGLAGSYEQYF
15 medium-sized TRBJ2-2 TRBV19 CASSKNGGDTGELFF
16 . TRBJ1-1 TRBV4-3 CASSQDRGRTNTEAFF
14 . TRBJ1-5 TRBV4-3 CASSQVSQNQPQHF
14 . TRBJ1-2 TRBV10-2 CASSAGTGVYGYTF
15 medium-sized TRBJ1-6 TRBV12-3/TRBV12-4 CASSIRPQGGSPLHF